This T cell receptor beta chain was sequenced in a study of blood T cell repertoires in COVID-19. Clones were sequenced by immunoSEQ multiplex PCR, and TCRdb holds only the in-frame ones, with some missing. Counted here are approximately 270,000 clones, about 85% occurring once; the ten biggest clones make up about 0.9%. The CDR3 length is 15 residues. Trimming pared 8 bases from V and 5 bases from J, leaving 19 bases between. Germline CDR1 and CDR2: SNHLY and FYNNEI. The TCR comes from a human donor with COVID-19, enrolled during active disease. The donor label of this sample is uncertain. Sequencing input: peripheral blood. The chain uses TRBV2 and TRBJ2-1; D possibly corresponds to TRBD2 (5 bases). CDR3 sequence: CASRSPRGNNNEQFF. CDR3 sequence (DNA): TGTGCCAGCCGTAGTCCAAGAGGGAATAACAATGAGCAGTTCTTC.